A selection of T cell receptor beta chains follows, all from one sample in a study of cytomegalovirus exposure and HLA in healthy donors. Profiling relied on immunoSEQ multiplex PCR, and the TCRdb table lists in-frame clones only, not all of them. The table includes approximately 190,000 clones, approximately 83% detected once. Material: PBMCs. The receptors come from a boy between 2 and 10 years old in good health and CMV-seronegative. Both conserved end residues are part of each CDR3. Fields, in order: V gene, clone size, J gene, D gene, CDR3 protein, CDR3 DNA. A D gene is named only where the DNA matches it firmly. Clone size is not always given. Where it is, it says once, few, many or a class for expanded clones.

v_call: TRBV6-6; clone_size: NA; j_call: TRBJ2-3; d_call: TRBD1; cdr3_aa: CAGRDSSTDTQYF; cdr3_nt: TGTGCCGGCCGGGACAGTAGCACAGATACGCAGTATTTT
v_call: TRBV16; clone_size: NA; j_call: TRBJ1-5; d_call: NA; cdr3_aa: CASSSASIGSQPQHF; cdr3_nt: TGTGCCAGCAGCTCCGCCTCTATTGGGAGTCAGCCCCAGCATTTT
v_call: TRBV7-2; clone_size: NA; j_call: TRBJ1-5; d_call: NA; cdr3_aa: CASSPQSFSNQPQHF; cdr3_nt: TGTGCCAGCAGCCCCCAGTCTTTCAGCAATCAGCCCCAGCATTTT
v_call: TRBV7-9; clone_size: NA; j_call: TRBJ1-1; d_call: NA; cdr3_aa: CASSLRKGDTEAFF; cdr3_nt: TGTGCCAGCAGCCTTAGGAAGGGGGACACTGAAGCTTTCTTT
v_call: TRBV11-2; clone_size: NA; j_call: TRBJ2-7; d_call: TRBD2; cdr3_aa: CASSTSGHEQYF; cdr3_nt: TGTGCCAGCTCGACTAGCGGTCACGAGCAGTACTTC
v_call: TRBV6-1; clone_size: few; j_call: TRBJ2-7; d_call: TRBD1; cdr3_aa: CASSDLGQGSYEQYF; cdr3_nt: TGTGCCAGCAGTGATTTGGGACAGGGATCATACGAGCAGTACTTC
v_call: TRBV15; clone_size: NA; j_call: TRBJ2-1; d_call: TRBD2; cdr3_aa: CATSSGTGGGYNEQFF; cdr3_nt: TGTGCCACCAGCAGCGGGACTGGCGGGGGTTACAATGAGCAGTTCTTC
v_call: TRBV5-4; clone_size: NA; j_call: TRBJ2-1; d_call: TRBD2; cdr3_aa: CASSFGAGVYNEQFF; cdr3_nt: TGTGCCAGCAGCTTTGGAGCGGGGGTCTACAATGAGCAGTTCTTC
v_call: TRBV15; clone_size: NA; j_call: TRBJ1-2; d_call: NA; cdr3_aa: CATSRDPGYGYTF; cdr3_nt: TGTGCCACCAGCAGAGATCCAGGATATGGCTACACCTTC
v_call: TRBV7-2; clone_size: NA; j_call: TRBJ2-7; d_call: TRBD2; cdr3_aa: CASSPGTSGTYEQYF; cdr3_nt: TGTGCCAGCAGCCCAGGGACTAGCGGGACCTACGAGCAGTACTTC
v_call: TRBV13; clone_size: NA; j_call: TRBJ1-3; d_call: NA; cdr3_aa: CASSLGRNTIYF; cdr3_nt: TGTGCCAGCAGCTTAGGTAGAAACACCATATATTTT
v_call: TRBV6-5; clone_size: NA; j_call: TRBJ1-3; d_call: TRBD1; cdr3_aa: CASSYEGASGNTIYF; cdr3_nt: TGTGCCAGCAGTTACGAGGGGGCATCTGGAAACACCATATATTTT
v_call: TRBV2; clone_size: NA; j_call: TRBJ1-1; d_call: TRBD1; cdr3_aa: CASSRDRGEAFF; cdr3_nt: TGTGCCAGCAGTCGAGACAGGGGGGAAGCTTTCTTT
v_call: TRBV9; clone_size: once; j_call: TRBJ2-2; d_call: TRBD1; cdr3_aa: CASSVGPGQVNTGELFF; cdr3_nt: TGTGCCAGCAGCGTAGGACCGGGACAGGTGAACACCGGGGAGCTGTTTTTT
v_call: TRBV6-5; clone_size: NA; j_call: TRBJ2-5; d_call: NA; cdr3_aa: CATKGLLQETQYF; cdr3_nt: TGTGCCACCAAGGGACTTCTCCAAGAGACCCAGTACTTC
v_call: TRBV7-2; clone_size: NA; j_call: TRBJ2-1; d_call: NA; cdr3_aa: CASSLVGANNEQFF; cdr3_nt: TGTGCCAGCAGCTTGGTAGGGGCCAACAATGAGCAGTTCTTC
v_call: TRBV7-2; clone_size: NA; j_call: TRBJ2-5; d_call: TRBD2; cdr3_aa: CASSFFAGGETQYF; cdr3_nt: TGTGCCAGCAGCTTTTTTGCGGGGGGAGAGACCCAGTACTTC
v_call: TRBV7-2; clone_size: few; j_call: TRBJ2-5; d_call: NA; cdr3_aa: CASSLSQSSGETQYF; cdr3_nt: TGTGCCAGCAGCTTATCCCAGTCATCGGGAGAGACCCAGTACTTC
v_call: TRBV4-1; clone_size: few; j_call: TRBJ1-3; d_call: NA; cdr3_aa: CASSQVPAGGYGNTIYF; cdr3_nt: TGCGCCAGCAGCCAAGTCCCCGCGGGGGGTTATGGAAACACCATATATTTT
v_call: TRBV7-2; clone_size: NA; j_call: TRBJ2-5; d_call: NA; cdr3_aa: CASSRGDRRAQEETQYF; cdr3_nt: TGTGCCAGCAGCCGCGGAGATCGGCGGGCCCAGGAGGAGACCCAGTACTTC
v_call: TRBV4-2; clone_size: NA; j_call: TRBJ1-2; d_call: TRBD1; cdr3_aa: CASSQDTDRGVVSGYTF; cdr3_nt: TGTGCCAGCAGCCAAGACACGGACAGGGGAGTTGTTAGTGGCTACACCTTC
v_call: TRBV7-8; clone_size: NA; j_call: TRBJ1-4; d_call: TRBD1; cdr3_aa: CASSPFRGVKEKLFF; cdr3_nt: TGTGCCAGCAGCCCCTTCAGGGGGGTGAAGGAAAAACTGTTTTTT
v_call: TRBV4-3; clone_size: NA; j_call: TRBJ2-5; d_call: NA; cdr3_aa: CASSLRYTGGQQETQYF; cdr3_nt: TGCGCCAGCAGCCTGAGATATACGGGGGGACAACAAGAGACCCAGTACTTC
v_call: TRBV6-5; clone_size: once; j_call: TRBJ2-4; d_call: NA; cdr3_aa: CASSYDGGLAKNIQYF; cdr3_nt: TGTGCCAGCAGTTACGACGGAGGGCTAGCCAAAAACATTCAGTACTTC
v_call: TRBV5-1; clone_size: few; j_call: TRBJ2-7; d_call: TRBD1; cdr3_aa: CASSFGTGGSYEQYF; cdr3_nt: TGCGCCAGCAGCTTTGGAACAGGGGGCTCCTACGAGCAGTACTTC
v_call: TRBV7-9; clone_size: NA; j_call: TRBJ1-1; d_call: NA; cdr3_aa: CASSLGDEAFF; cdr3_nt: TGTGCCAGCAGCTTGGGAGATGAAGCTTTCTTT
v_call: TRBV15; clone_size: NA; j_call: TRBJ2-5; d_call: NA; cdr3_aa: CATSRDRGMGQETQYF; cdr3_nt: TGTGCCACCAGCAGAGATAGGGGTATGGGGCAAGAGACCCAGTACTTC
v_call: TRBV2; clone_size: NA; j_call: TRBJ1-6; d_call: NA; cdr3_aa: CATTGGGRNSPLHF; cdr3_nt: TGTGCCACTACGGGGGGGGGCCGAAATTCACCCCTCCACTTT
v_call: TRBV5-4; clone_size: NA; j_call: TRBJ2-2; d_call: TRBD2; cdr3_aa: CASSSLAGGNTGELFF; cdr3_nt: TGTGCCAGCAGCTCCCTAGCGGGGGGAAACACCGGGGAGCTGTTTTTT
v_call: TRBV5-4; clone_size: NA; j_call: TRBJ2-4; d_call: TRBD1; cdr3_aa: CASSLGGTGSELAKNIQYF; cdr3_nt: TGTGCCAGCAGCCTAGGCGGGACAGGATCGGAGCTAGCCAAAAACATTCAGTACTTC
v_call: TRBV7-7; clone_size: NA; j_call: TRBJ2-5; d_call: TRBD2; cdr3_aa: CASSLTGGLETQYF; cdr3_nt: TGTGCTAGCAGCCTAACGGGGGGGCTGGAGACCCAGTACTTC
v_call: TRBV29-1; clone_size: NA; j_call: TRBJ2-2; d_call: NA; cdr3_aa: CSVFRGGTGELFF; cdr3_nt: TGCAGCGTTTTTCGGGGAGGCACCGGGGAGCTGTTTTTT
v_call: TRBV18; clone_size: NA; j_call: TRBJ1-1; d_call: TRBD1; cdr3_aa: CASSPLQGVYDTEAFF; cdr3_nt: TGTGCCAGCTCACCACTACAGGGGGTTTACGACACTGAAGCTTTCTTT
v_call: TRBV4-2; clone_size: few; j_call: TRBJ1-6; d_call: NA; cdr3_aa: CASSPRHANSPLHF; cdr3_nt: TGTGCCAGCAGCCCTAGGCACGCTAATTCACCCCTCCACTTT
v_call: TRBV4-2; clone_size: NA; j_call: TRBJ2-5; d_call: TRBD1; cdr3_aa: CASSQLSRRQGETQYF; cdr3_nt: TGTGCCAGCAGCCAACTATCTCGACGACAGGGTGAGACCCAGTACTTC
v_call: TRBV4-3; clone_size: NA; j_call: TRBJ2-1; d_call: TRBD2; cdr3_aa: CASSQARGAYNEQFF; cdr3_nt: TGCGCCAGCAGCCAAGCCCGGGGGGCCTACAATGAGCAGTTCTTC
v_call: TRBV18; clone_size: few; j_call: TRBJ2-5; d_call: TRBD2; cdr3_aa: CASSPPALAGETQYF; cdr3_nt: TGTGCCAGCTCACCACCTGCACTAGCGGGCGAGACCCAGTACTTC
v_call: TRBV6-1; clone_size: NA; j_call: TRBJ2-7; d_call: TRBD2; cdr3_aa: CASNPIAGGSYEQYF; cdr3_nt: TGTGCCAGCAACCCAATAGCGGGGGGGTCCTACGAGCAGTACTTC
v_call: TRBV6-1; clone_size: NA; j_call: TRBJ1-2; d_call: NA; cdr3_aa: CASIKTGPHYGYTF; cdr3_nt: TGTGCCAGCATAAAGACTGGCCCCCACTATGGCTACACCTTC
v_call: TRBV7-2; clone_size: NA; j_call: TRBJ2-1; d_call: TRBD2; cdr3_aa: CASSSRLAGGDYNEQFF; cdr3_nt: TGTGCCAGCAGCTCGCGACTAGCGGGGGGGGATTACAATGAGCAGTTCTTC
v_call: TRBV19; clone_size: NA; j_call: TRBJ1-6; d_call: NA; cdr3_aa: CASRPAALHSPLHF; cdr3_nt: TGTGCCAGTAGGCCCGCCGCACTCCATTCACCCCTCCACTTT
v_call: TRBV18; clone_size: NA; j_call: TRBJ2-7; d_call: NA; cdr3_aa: CASSPSRAYEQYF; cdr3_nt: TGTGCCAGCTCACCATCCAGGGCCTACGAGCAGTACTTC
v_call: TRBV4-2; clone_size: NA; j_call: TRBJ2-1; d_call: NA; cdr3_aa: CASSRLGGEQFF; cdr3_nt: TGTGCCAGCAGCCGGTTAGGGGGTGAGCAGTTCTTC
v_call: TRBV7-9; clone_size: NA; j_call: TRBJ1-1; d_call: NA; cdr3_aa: CASSLGGRTEAFF; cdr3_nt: TGTGCCAGCAGCTTAGGGGGGAGGACTGAAGCTTTCTTT